This TCR beta chain was captured by sequencing in a study of blood T cell repertoires in COVID-19. Study information: Some COVID-19 samples were acute and others convalescent; all came from the United States, Italy and Spain. T cells, B-cell-depleted T cells, or PBMCs provided the cDNA or gDNA that served as material.

Assay: immunoSEQ multiplex PCR; the TCRdb copy retains only in-frame clones and omits some. The table lists around 220,000 clones, around 87% of them singletons. Enrollees, roughly 18 to 89 years old, lived in 25 or so US areas. Cohort assignment relied on participant-reported clinical history. The sample holds one count of this clone. This clonotype was sampled from a man younger than 45 who had been exposed to COVID-19. Input material: PBMCs or T cells enriched from blood (not recorded which).

The CDR3 DNA reads as TGTGCCAGCAGCCAAGAAACTCCCCCTGTGATCTATGGCTACACCTTC. This gives the protein CASSQETPPVIYGYTF. V is TRBV3-1 (or the pseudogene TRBV3-2) and J is TRBJ1-2; D is uncertain. Per the germline V gene, CDR1 is LGHDT and CDR2 is YNNKEL (reference sequence). Trimming left V 0 bases short and J 4 bases short, with 15 bases between. This CDR3 is 16 amino acids long.